Listed below are T cell receptor beta chains from one sample, sequenced in a study of blood T cell repertoires in COVID-19. Method: immunoSEQ multiplex PCR; TCRdb's copy keeps in-frame clones and lacks some. This table has 350,000 to 450,000 clones, 89% appearing once. Sequencing used PBMCs or T cells enriched from blood (not recorded which). These receptors all stem from a woman in her 30s who had recovered from COVID-19. CDR3s include the opening cysteine and the closing phenylalanine or tryptophan. D genes are given only for firm matches. Size is stated for part of the rows, as once, few or many counts, or as a class when the clone is expanded.

TRBD1	TRBV6-6	TRBJ1-5	-	CASRDPGGWGNQPQHF	TGTGCCAGCAGGGATCCAGGGGGCTGGGGCAATCAGCCCCAGCATTTT
-	TRBV6-2/TRBV6-3	TRBJ1-3	-	CASSEGLSGNTIYF	TGTGCCAGCAGTGAGGGACTCTCTGGAAACACCATATATTTT
TRBD2	TRBV11-2	TRBJ2-1	-	CASSLERGNYNEQFF	TGTGCCAGCAGCTTAGAGCGGGGGAACTACAATGAGCAGTTCTTC
TRBD2	TRBV19	TRBJ2-1	few	CASSLTWGGDEQFF	TGTGCCAGTAGCCTAACATGGGGGGGAGATGAGCAGTTCTTC
-	TRBV7-9	TRBJ1-1	few	CASGLPLRENTEAFF	TGTGCCAGCGGACTCCCTCTGAGAGAGAACACTGAAGCTTTCTTT
-	TRBV7-9	TRBJ2-3	-	CASSTGGTDTQYF	TGTGCCAGCAGCACCGGAGGCACAGATACGCAGTATTTT
-	TRBV7-3	TRBJ2-3	-	CASSARTQGGTDTQYF	TGTGCCAGCAGCGCGCGGACACAGGGAGGCACAGATACGCAGTATTTT
TRBD1	TRBV5-1	TRBJ1-6	-	CASSPGQIYNSPLHF	TGCGCCAGCAGTCCGGGACAGATTTATAATTCACCCCTCCACTTT
-	TRBV18	TRBJ1-6	few	CASSPNSGFLDSPLHF	TGTGCCAGCTCACCAAATTCAGGGTTCTTGGATTCACCCCTCCACTTT
-	TRBV3-1/TRBV3-2	TRBJ1-1	-	CASSLGQRGAFF	TGTGCCAGCAGCCTCGGACAGAGGGGAGCTTTCTTT
-	TRBV28	TRBJ1-3	few	CASRNTRNTIYF	TGTGCCAGCAGGAATACCCGGAACACCATATATTTT